This TCR beta chain emerged from a study of cytomegalovirus exposure and HLA in healthy donors. Findings and caveats of the study: TCR beta V- and J-gene trimming, according to a later analysis, was linked to a missense DCLRE1C variant. In a later analysis, several top co-occurrence clusters appeared linked to parvovirus B19, influenza, CMV and Epstein-Barr virus.

The PCR employed 60 Vbeta primers together with 13 Jbeta primers. The repertoire was sequenced with immunoSEQ multiplex PCR; TCRdb's copy has only in-frame clones and lacks some. This sample yields about 160,000 clones, of which approximately 80% are seen a single time; 9.7% belongs to the top ten. The CDR3 extends over 18 amino acids. Looked up from germline, CDR1 is SGHAT and CDR2 is FQNNGV. V was clipped by 2 bases and J by 4 bases, with 21 bases between them. About this clone: Its antigen is as yet unknown.

The chain links TRBV11-2 to TRBJ1-3; D possibly corresponds to TRBD1 (6 bases). The sample was PBMCs. The source is a man aged 18-30 years in good health and CMV-seropositive. The CDR3 DNA sequence: TGTGCCAGCAGCTTATTACACAGGGCGGCAGTATTCGGAAACACCATATATTTT. This sequence encodes CASSLLHRAAVFGNTIYF.